These 12 T cell receptor beta chains share one sample of origin, sequenced in a study of identical twins. TCRdb processed the 5' RACE reads anew with MiXCR; each CDR3 protein has one entry. Of about 460,000 distinct CDR3 sequences detected, approximately 15% appear once; the ten largest clones hold approximately 0.52%. These data also formed part of another study, on yellow fever vaccine responses in identical twins.

The sample was CD4+ T cells sorted from blood. Receptors originate from a woman between 18 and 29 years old in good health.

This clonotype was seen repeatedly, ten times or more. The rearrangement joins TRBV12-3 or TRBV12-4 to TRBJ2-3; 10 nucleotides line up with TRBD2. This CDR3 contains 15 residues. Germline trimming cut 3 bases from V and 2 bases from J; bases unmatched to any gene: 2. The CDR3 DNA sequence: TGTGCCAGCAGTTTGCTAGCGGGGGTCACAGATACGCAGTATTTT. Translated, it gives CASSLLAGVTDTQYF.

This clonotype showed up just a few times. The chain has TRBV27 and TRBJ2-2; 11 bases align to TRBD1. There are 16 residues in the CDR3. In germline, CDR1 is MNHEY, CDR2 SMNVEV (reference sequence). Trimming took 6 bases from V and 4 from J; bases not matched to a gene: 7. The CDR3 bases are TGTGCCAGCAGATCCGGGACAGGGGGTATCACCGGGGAGCTGTTTTTT. It yields the protein CASRSGTGGITGELFF.

This chain links TRBV6-5 with TRBJ2-5, with 8 bases that match TRBD1. Trimming at V came to 1 base and at J to 5 bases, leaving 6 bases not matched to a gene. CDR3 length: 15 amino acids. From germline, CDR1 is MNHEY and CDR2 SVGAGI. CDR3: CASSYFRGRGETQYF. In DNA, the CDR3 is TGTGCCAGCAGTTACTTCAGGGGGCGCGGTGAGACCCAGTACTTC.

The chain has TRBV2 and TRBJ2-2; 8 nucleotides align to TRBD1. Germline V gives CDR1 SNHLY, CDR2 FYNNEI. Trimming removed 5 bases from V and 7 bases from J; junction bases left unmatched: 9. This CDR3 comprises 15 residues. This CDR3 is CASSPTGATNGELFF. The CDR3 region has the DNA TGTGCCAGCAGTCCGACAGGGGCGACCAACGGGGAGCTGTTTTTT. Combining the CDR3 with reference TRBV2 and TRBJ2-2 gives the whole variable domain EPEVTQTPSHQVTQMGQEVILRCVPISNHLYFYWYRQILGQKVEFLVSFYNNEISEKSEIFDDQFSVERPDGSNFTLKIRSTKLEDSAMYFCASSPTGATNGELFFGEGSRLTVL.

CDR3 loop: CASSQRSLGSYEQYF. CDR3 coding DNA: TGTGCCAGCAGCCAAAGAAGCTTGGGGTCCTACGAGCAGTACTTC. The chain has TRBV28 and TRBJ2-7, with D unclear. Between the trimmed V and J ends, which lost 6 bases and 1 base, there was a span of 16 bases. This CDR3 contains 15 residues. The germline CDR1 and CDR2 sequences are MDHEN and SYDVKM.

This clonotype has just a few counts. The V and J genes are TRBV9 and TRBJ2-5; 8 positions agree with TRBD1. Germline V gene data show CDR1 as SGDLS and CDR2 as YYNGEE. The J segment lost 4 bases and the V segment lost 4 bases, leaving 6 bases of the junction unmatched. There are 14 residues in the CDR3. In nucleotides, the CDR3 is TGTGCCAGCAGCCCCTGGGACAGGACAGAGACCCAGTACTTC. Protein sequence: CASSPWDRTETQYF.

The sample holds a few counts of this clonotype. The chain links TRBV12-5 to TRBJ2-3; D is ambiguous. The germline V gene encodes CDR1 LGHNT and CDR2 FRNRAP. CDR3 length: 12 residues. V was cut by 2 bases and J by 6 bases, with 6 bases left in between. CDR3 sequence reads: CASGLMGDTQYF. In nucleotides, the CDR3 is TGTGCTAGTGGTTTGATGGGGGATACGCAGTATTTT. Using reference TRBV12-5 and TRBJ2-3 for the parts outside the CDR3, the full variable domain is DARVTQTPRHKVTEMGQEVTMRCQPILGHNTVFWYRQTMMQGLELLAYFRNRAPLDDSGMPKDRFSAEMPDATLATLKIQPSEPRDSAVYFCASGLMGDTQYFGPGTRLTVL.

The CDR3 DNA reads TGTGCCAGCAGTGTAACGTGGGGACAGCCCCAGCATTTT. This encodes CASSVTWGQPQHF. This chain connects TRBV6-1 to TRBJ1-5, with D unclear. The CDR3 loop spans 13 amino acids. The germline CDR1 and CDR2 sequences are MNHNS and SASEGT. With 4 bases removed from V and 7 bases from J, the gap between germline ends came to 11 bases.

The CDR3 sequence is CASRTYRGSYNEQFF. The DNA of the CDR3 is TGTGCCAGCAGAACGTACAGGGGTTCCTACAATGAGCAGTTCTTC. The gene calls are TRBV2 and TRBJ2-1; 7 bases line up with TRBD1. The V gene end was trimmed by 6 bases and the J gene end by 1 base; junction bases not matched to a gene: 6. CDR1 is SNHLY and CDR2 is FYNNEI in the germline V gene. The CDR3 loop spans 15 amino acids. Full variable domain (remainder filled in from reference TRBV2 and TRBJ2-1): EPEVTQTPSHQVTQMGQEVILRCVPISNHLYFYWYRQILGQKVEFLVSFYNNEISEKSEIFDDQFSVERPDGSNFTLKIRSTKLEDSAMYFCASRTYRGSYNEQFFGPGTRLTVL.

This clonotype has a handful of counts. V and J are TRBV11-3 and TRBJ2-3; 13 nucleotides line up with TRBD2. Germline CDR1 reads SGHNT; CDR2 reads YENEEA. The CDR3 loop spans 16 amino acids. V was clipped by 4 bases and J by 2 bases; unmatched bases: 3. CDR3 loop: CASSSGLAGITDTQYF. In DNA, the CDR3 is TGTGCCAGCAGCTCGGGACTAGCGGGGATCACAGATACGCAGTATTTT.

This clonotype was recorded a few times. The rearrangement uses TRBV20-1 and TRBJ2-1; D unclear. Trimming shortened V by 8 bases and J by 9 bases, and 14 bases separated the two germline ends. The germline gives CDR1 DFQATT, CDR2 SNEGSKA (reference sequence). This CDR3 region has 11 residues. The CDR3 DNA reads TGCAGTTCGAGGCCGAAGGGTGAGCAGTTCTTC. The encoded protein is CSSRPKGEQFF.

V gene TRBV25-1 combines with J gene TRBJ2-1; 11 bases agree with TRBD2. The germline gives CDR1 MGHDK, CDR2 SYGVNS. The CDR3 contains 16 residues. After removal of 3 bases from V and 5 bases from J, the junction contained 6 bases not matched to a gene. The CDR3 region is CASSDHIAGGHNEQFF. The CDR3 DNA sequence: TGTGCCAGCAGTGATCATATAGCGGGAGGGCACAATGAGCAGTTCTTC. Full variable domain (remainder filled in from reference TRBV25-1 and TRBJ2-1): EADIYQTPRYLVIGTGKKITLECSQTMGHDKMYWYQQDPGMELHLIHYSYGVNSTEKGDLSSESTVSRIRTEHFPLTLESARPSHTSQYLCASSDHIAGGHNEQFFGPGTRLTVL.